The following is a T cell receptor (beta chain) sequence with its context. This sample was taken from a study of blood T cell repertoires in COVID-19. The CDR3 is 15 residues long. From germline, CDR1 is MNHEY and CDR2 SMNVEV (reference sequence). V was pared by 4 bases and J by 5 bases, with 2 bases of the junction left unmatched. The assay was immunoSEQ multiplex PCR, and TCRdb's table has in-frame clones only and misses some. The sample has more than 250,000 clones; 88% are singletons. This clonotype originated in a woman aged 40 to 55 with acute COVID-19. V usage is TRBV27 and J usage is TRBJ2-1; TRBD2 aligns across 13 bases. Sequences were obtained from PBMCs or T cells enriched from blood (not recorded which). The CDR3 DNA sequence: TGTGCCAGCAGTTCGGGACTAGCGGGAAACAATGAGCAGTTCTTC. Protein: CASSSGLAGNNEQFF.